This T cell receptor (beta chain) derives from a study of T cell responses to AZD1222 COVID-19 vaccine. General observations from the study: Two AZD1222 doses significantly raised spike-specific TCR breadth and depth over controls. Donors were largely white British and mainly female; clonal diversity was possibly underestimated. Repertoires were sampled only after the peak T cell response. Just five to seven AZD1222 recipients tested seropositive at baseline.

Sequencing was performed with immunoSEQ multiplex PCR; in TCRdb, only in-frame clones are kept and a portion is missing. This repertoire shows tens of thousands of clones, about 88% found once; its top ten account for under 25%. This clone showed up just once. Its antigen remains unknown. This receptor was obtained from an adult in good health. The specimen comprised peripheral blood, sampled on day 0 of AZD1222 vaccination.

DNA for the CDR3: TGCGCCAGCAGCCGACTTGAAGGGACAGGGAATGAAAAACTGTTTTTT. Translated, it gives CASSRLEGTGNEKLFF. The V and J genes are TRBV4-3 and TRBJ1-4; 9 positions agree with TRBD1. This CDR3 has 16 amino acids. Per the germline V gene, CDR1 is LGHNA and CDR2 is YSLEER. With V trimmed by 4 bases and J by 5 bases, 8 bases remained unmatched.